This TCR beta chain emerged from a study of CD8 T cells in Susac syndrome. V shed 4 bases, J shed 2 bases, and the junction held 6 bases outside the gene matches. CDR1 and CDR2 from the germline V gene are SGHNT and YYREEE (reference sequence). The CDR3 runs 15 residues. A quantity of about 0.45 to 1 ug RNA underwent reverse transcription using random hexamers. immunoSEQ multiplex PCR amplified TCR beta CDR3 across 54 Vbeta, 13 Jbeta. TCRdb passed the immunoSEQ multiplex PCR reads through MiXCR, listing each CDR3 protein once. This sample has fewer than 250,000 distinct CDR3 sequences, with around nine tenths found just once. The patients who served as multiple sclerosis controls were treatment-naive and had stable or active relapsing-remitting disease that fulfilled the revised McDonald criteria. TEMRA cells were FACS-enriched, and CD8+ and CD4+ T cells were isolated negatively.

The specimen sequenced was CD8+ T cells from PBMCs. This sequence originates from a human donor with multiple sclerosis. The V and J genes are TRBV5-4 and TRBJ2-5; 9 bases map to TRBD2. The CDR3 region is CASSHGTSIQETQYF. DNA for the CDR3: TGTGCCAGCAGCCACGGGACTAGCATACAAGAGACCCAGTACTTC.